Listed here are 21 T cell receptor beta chains from one sample, sequenced in a study of blood T cell repertoires in COVID-19. Data came from immunoSEQ multiplex PCR; TCRdb stores just in-frame clones and leaves some out. The sample carries over 80,000 clones, approximately 88% recorded once. The sample taken for sequencing was peripheral blood. These TCRs come from a man in his 70s with acute or convalescent COVID-19.

This chain uses TRBV9 with TRBJ1-4; 9 positions agree with TRBD1. CDR1 and CDR2 from the germline V gene are SGDLS and YYNGEE. This CDR3 comprises 14 residues. Unmatched junction bases numbered 4, after V lost 3 bases and J lost 7 bases. Here the CDR3 reads CASSAGGQGEKLFF. As DNA, the CDR3 is TGTGCCAGCAGCGCAGGGGGACAGGGTGAAAAACTGTTTTTT.

The genes are TRBV7-6 and TRBJ1-5; D gene ambiguous. Germline loops: CDR1 SGHVS, CDR2 FNYEAQ. The ends were cut back, 1 base at V and 0 bases at J, with 16 bases in the middle. The CDR3 runs to 18 residues. CDR3 loop: CASSLGPGAALSNQPQHF. CDR3 DNA sequence: TGTGCCAGCAGCTTAGGACCCGGCGCGGCCCTTAGCAATCAGCCCCAGCATTTT.

This chain joins TRBV9 and TRBJ1-5; D is ambiguous. The CDR3 contains 15 residues. Trimming took off 3 bases at V and 0 bases at J, with 10 bases between the two ends. Germline V gene sequence: CDR1 SGDLS, CDR2 YYNGEE. CDR3 sequence reads: CASSGGTHSNQPQHF. CDR3 coding DNA: TGTGCCAGCAGCGGAGGAACCCATAGCAATCAGCCCCAGCATTTT.

This chain joins TRBV19 and TRBJ1-1; D is unresolved. This CDR3 comprises 15 residues. Deletions cut 6 bases from V and 0 bases from J, with 14 bases between. Germline lookup yields CDR1 LNHDA and CDR2 SQIVND (reference sequence). The CDR3 region has the DNA TGTGCCAGTAGGACCCCGGGTAACCTGAACACTGAAGCTTTCTTT. As protein: CASRTPGNLNTEAFF.

DNA of the CDR3: TGCGCCAGCAGCTTGGGGGACAGGAACACCGGGGAGCTGTTTTTT. This gives the protein CASSLGDRNTGELFF. The chain uses TRBV5-1 and TRBJ2-2, with 7 bases fitting TRBD1. Trimming took 0 bases from V and 1 from J; bases not matched to a gene: 0. Germline V gives CDR1 SGHRS, CDR2 YFSETQ. The CDR3 contains 15 residues.

J is TRBJ2-1 and V is TRBV7-6, with 12 positions matching TRBD2. This CDR3 is built from 15 residues. After removal of 1 base from V and 5 bases from J, the junction contained 0 bases not matched to a gene. Germline assignment: CDR1 SGHVS and CDR2 FNYEAQ. CDR3: CASSLGLAGDNEQFF. The CDR3 DNA is TGTGCCAGCAGCTTAGGACTAGCGGGAGACAATGAGCAGTTCTTC. The complete variable domain, with remaining parts taken from reference TRBV7-6 and TRBJ2-1, reads GAGVSQSPRYKVTKRGQDVALRCDPISGHVSLYWYRQALGQGPEFLTYFNYEAQQDKSGLPNDRFSAERPEGSISTLTIQRTEQRDSAMYRCASSLGLAGDNEQFFGPGTRLTVL.

The chain carries TRBV3-1 (or the pseudogene TRBV3-2) and TRBJ1-1; 8 positions agree with TRBD1. Germline CDR1 LGHDT, CDR2 YNNKEL (reference sequence). The CDR3 is 15 amino acids. Trimming cost V 4 bases and J 3 bases; bases outside gene matches: 7. CDR3 region: CASSLSTGVHTEAFF. The DNA of the CDR3 is TGTGCCAGCAGCCTCTCGACAGGGGTGCACACTGAAGCTTTCTTT.

The chain uses TRBV10-1 and TRBJ2-1, with D perhaps TRBD1 (6 bases). The germline V gene encodes CDR1 WNHNN and CDR2 SYGVQD (reference sequence). CDR3 length: 15 residues. V gave up 3 bases and J gave up 6 bases, with 15 bases separating them. CDR3 residues: CASSDGGPRINEQFF. For the CDR3, the DNA is TGCGCCAGCAGTGATGGGGGCCCTAGGATCAATGAGCAGTTCTTC.

The sample holds one count of this clone. The chain uses TRBV11-3 and TRBJ1-4; 9 bases agree with TRBD1. Trimming cost V 2 bases and J 8 bases; bases outside gene matches: 9. The germline gives CDR1 SGHNT, CDR2 YENEEA. The CDR3 is made up of 16 amino acids. The CDR3 DNA is TGTGCCAGCAGCTTACGCCGGGACAGGGAAAGAGAAAAACTGTTTTTT. Translated: CASSLRRDREREKLFF.

The CDR3 DNA follows: TGCAGTGCTAGTACACAGGCCCATCGAGATTCACCCCTCCACTTT. Its translation: CSASTQAHRDSPLHF. The chain uses TRBV20-1 and TRBJ1-6, with D possibly matching TRBD1 (5 bases). CDR3 length equals 15 residues. Germline-derived CDR1 and CDR2 are DFQATT and SNEGSKA (reference sequence). With 3 bases removed from V and 8 bases from J, the gap between germline ends came to 17 bases.

The table lists this clone with a count of one. This rearrangement joins TRBV12-5 to TRBJ1-3; 7 positions agree with TRBD1. J was trimmed by 2 bases and V by 8 bases; bases with no gene match: 3. The CDR3 sequence is 13 residues long. Germline lookup yields CDR1 LGHNT and CDR2 FRNRAP. CDR3 sequence reads: CASTGDPGNTIYF. The CDR3 DNA reads TGTGCTAGTACAGGGGACCCTGGAAACACCATATATTTT.

The V gene is TRBV19, the J gene TRBJ2-1, with 10 nucleotides matching TRBD2. The junction had 12 bases not matched to a gene; V was cut back by 5 bases and J by 5 bases. This CDR3 has 17 amino acids. CDR1 is LNHDA, CDR2 SQIVND, per germline (reference sequence). In nucleotides, the CDR3 is TGTGCCAGTAGTGGGCCGAGCGGGAGGGCCCTCCACAATGAGCAGTTCTTC. Encoded protein: CASSGPSGRALHNEQFF.

The gene calls are TRBV7-8 and TRBJ2-2; 9 nucleotides match TRBD1. Losses at the gene ends were 2 bases for V and 6 bases for J; bases not matched to a gene: 7. Germline V gives CDR1 SGHVS, CDR2 FQNEAQ. This CDR3 region has 16 residues. The CDR3: CASSLMGTGSAGELFF. The CDR3 DNA is TGTGCCAGCAGCTTAATGGGGACAGGGTCGGCCGGGGAGCTGTTTTTT. The full variable domain, with the rest looked up from reference TRBV7-8 and TRBJ2-2, is GAGVSQSPRYKVAKRGQDVALRCDPISGHVSLFWYQQALGQGPEFLTYFQNEAQLDKSGLPSDRFFAERPEGSVSTLKIQRTQQEDSAVYLCASSLMGTGSAGELFFGEGSRLTVL.

Only one count was recorded for this clone. The chain is built from TRBV6-5 and TRBJ1-2; a weak D match, TRBD1 (5 bases). Germline V CDR1 and CDR2: MNHEY, SVGAGI. The CDR3 is 14 residues long. V was cut by 5 bases and J by 4 bases, with 14 bases left in between. CDR3 in DNA: TGTGCCAGCAGTCGACAGACGACATTCTATGGCTACACCTTC. It encodes CASSRQTTFYGYTF.

The V and J genes are TRBV28 and TRBJ2-5, with D unresolved. Germline CDR1 is MDHEN and CDR2 is SYDVKM. There are 15 residues in the CDR3. Trimming pared 3 bases from V and 5 bases from J, leaving 16 bases between. The CDR3 region has the DNA TGTGCCAGCAGTTTCCCCCAACTGGGCTCTGAGACCCAGTACTTC. Translation: CASSFPQLGSETQYF. Based on the CDR3 plus reference TRBV28 and TRBJ2-5, the full variable domain is DVKVTQSSRYLVKRTGEKVFLECVQDMDHENMFWYRQDPGLGLRLIYFSYDVKMKEKGDIPEGYSVSREKKERFSLILESASTNQTSMYLCASSFPQLGSETQYFGPGTRLLVL.

CDR3 region: CARKTGAQDYEQYF. The CDR3 region has the DNA TGTGCCCGAAAAACGGGAGCCCAGGACTACGAGCAGTACTTC. J is TRBJ2-7 and V is TRBV6-4; D possibly corresponds to TRBD2 (6 bases). The CDR3 contains 14 residues. The V end lost 11 bases, the J end lost 3 bases, and 20 bases lay between the germline ends. Germline loops: CDR1 MRHNA, CDR2 SNTAGT.

The chain uses TRBV6-2 or TRBV6-3 and TRBJ2-2; 9 bases agree with TRBD1. CDR1 and CDR2 from the germline V gene are MNHEY and SVGEGT. J lost 1 base, V lost 4 bases, and 1 base had no gene match. CDR3 length: 15 amino acids. In DNA form, the CDR3 reads TGTGCCAGCAGTTCGGGACAGGGGAACACCGGGGAGCTGTTTTTT. This encodes CASSSGQGNTGELFF.

The chain links TRBV30 to TRBJ1-4; 10 positions match TRBD1. V gave up 3 bases and J gave up 7 bases; unmatched junction bases: 5. The CDR3 length is 14 residues. CDR1 GTSNPN and CDR2 SVGIG come from the germline V gene (reference sequence). The CDR3, as DNA: TGTGCCTGGAGCGACAGGGGGCGCGGTGAAAAACTGTTTTTT. Its translation: CAWSDRGRGEKLFF.

This rearrangement joins TRBV7-2 to TRBJ2-2, with D uncertain. This CDR3 has 13 amino acids. The V end was cut by 4 bases, the J end by 6 bases, with 9 bases between. The V gene's germline CDR1 is SGHTA and CDR2 FQGNSA. CDR3 sequence (DNA): TGTGCCAGCAGCTCTAGGTTATCCGGGGAGCTGTTTTTT. Protein sequence: CASSSRLSGELFF.

The CDR3: CASSPPGWVGEQYF. CDR3 sequence (DNA): TGTGCCAGCAGCCCTCCGGGATGGGTCGGCGAGCAGTACTTC. This chain connects TRBV27 to TRBJ2-7; D is possibly TRBD2 (5 bases). The CDR3 covers 14 residues. Trimming took off 6 bases at V and 6 bases at J, with 18 bases between the two ends. Germline assignment: CDR1 MNHEY and CDR2 SMNVEV (reference sequence).

The genes are TRBV28 and TRBJ2-7; 7 nucleotides line up with TRBD1. After removal of 5 bases from V and 0 bases from J, the junction contained 10 bases not matched to a gene. Germline V gene sequence: CDR1 MDHEN, CDR2 SYDVKM. The CDR3 length is 16 residues. CDR3 sequence reads: CASSPAETGSSYEQYF. Written as DNA, the CDR3 is TGTGCCAGCAGTCCGGCGGAGACAGGGAGCTCCTACGAGCAGTACTTC.